This T cell receptor beta chain was documented in a study of T cells in Graves' hyperthyroidism and ophthalmopathy. Overall study findings and caveats: Classification by a 13 V-J model distinguished ophthalmopathy from stable hyperthyroidism.

Unmatched junction bases numbered 3, after V lost 4 bases and J lost 6 bases. The CDR3 loop spans 13 amino acids. Germline lookup yields CDR1 SGHVS and CDR2 FQNEAQ. On this clonotype: Its antigen is unidentified.

Researchers took RNA transcripts and amplified the TCR beta CDR3 regions from them. Primed by the HTBI set, a first-round RT-PCR was run on the TCR CDR3. TCRdb independently ran MiXCR on the multiplex PCR reads; one entry per CDR3 protein. The sample carries around 97,000 distinct CDR3 sequences, 47% recorded once. Patients aged 18 to 65 had newly diagnosed hyperthyroidism lasting under 2 months. Uncontrolled infection, other autoimmune disease, pregnancy or lactation led to exclusion. The J gene is TRBJ2-7, the V gene TRBV7-8; 10 positions match TRBD2. The specimen was blood. The receptor's source is a man between 35 and 55 years old with Graves' hyperthyroidism. The CDR3 is CASSYSGRIEQYF. As DNA, the CDR3 is TGTGCCAGCAGCTATAGCGGGAGGATCGAGCAGTACTTC.